This TCR beta chain was observed in a study of CD4 T cells in relation to SARS-CoV-2 and coronaviruses. Overall study: The negative reference was HIV-1 Nef peptide pool or peptide-free culture. Study-level findings and limits: In around 60% of donors, memory CD4+ clonotypes crossrecognized SARS-CoV-2 and at least one common cold coronavirus spike.

Comments on this clone: The antigen is undetermined.

Profiling relied on immunoSEQ multiplex PCR, and the TCRdb table lists in-frame clones only, not all of them. The sample contains about 18,000 clones, approximately 77% of which appear only once. The unexposed donors gave CD4+ T cells in about 2011-2019, prior to COVID-19. The cells were cultured for approximately 10 days before CD4+ T cells were isolated. Testing used SARS-CoV-2 S/N and four cold-coronavirus spikes on unexposed-donor CD4+ T cells, cells permitting. Germline lookup yields CDR1 SNHLY and CDR2 FYNNEI. This CDR3 contains 11 residues. Trimming stripped 7 bases from V and 5 bases from J, with 8 bases between.

The chain combines TRBV2 with TRBJ2-5, with D hard to call. Material for sequencing was CD4+ T cells from PBMCs, cultured in vitro. The origin of this receptor is a human donor in good health. The CDR3 here is CASTREETQYF. The CDR3 region has the DNA TGTGCCAGCACCAGAGAGGAGACCCAGTACTTC.